Below are 8 T cell receptor beta chains sequenced from a single sample in a study of early T cells in non-severe SARS-CoV-2 infection. TCRdb processed the 5' RACE reads anew with MiXCR; each CDR3 protein has one entry. The table shows 55,000 or so distinct CDR3 sequences, with around 12% occurring only once. Specimen: whole blood. All receptors come from an adult who was a healthcare worker with PCR-confirmed SARS-CoV-2 infection or an uninfected control (not recorded which).

This clonotype has a count of ten or more. The rearrangement joins TRBV9 to TRBJ1-5; possible D gene TRBD1, 5 bases. The CDR3 consists of 18 residues. V lost 3 bases, J lost 1 base, and 20 bases lay in between. The germline V gene has CDR1 SGDLS and CDR2 YYNGEE. In nucleotides, the CDR3 is TGTGCCAGCAGCGGATACGCGGGGCCCTTACTGAGCAATCAGCCCCAGCATTTT. Protein: CASSGYAGPLLSNQPQHF.

The chain is built from TRBV7-8 and TRBJ2-3; TRBD2 agrees at 8 bases. Germline V gene sequence: CDR1 SGHVS, CDR2 FQNEAQ. The V and J ends lost 1 base and 4 bases, in that order; junction bases with no gene match: 4. This CDR3 is 15 amino acids long. The CDR3 loop reads CASSLVRGAPDTQYF. CDR3 in DNA: TGTGCCAGCAGCTTAGTGCGGGGGGCACCAGATACGCAGTATTTT.

This clonotype was picked up many times. The CDR3 protein is CASSPQIPTIISGDGYTF. DNA of the CDR3: TGTGCCAGCTCACCGCAAATCCCAACAATCATCTCAGGGGATGGCTACACCTTC. This chain uses TRBV18 with TRBJ1-2; D possibly corresponds to TRBD1 (6 bases). V was clipped by 3 bases and J by 6 bases, with 26 bases between them. Germline lookup yields CDR1 KGHSH and CDR2 LQKENI. This CDR3 has 18 residues.

This clonotype was picked up many times. The J gene is TRBJ2-4, the V gene TRBV10-3, with D unclear. CDR3 length equals 16 residues. The germline V gene has CDR1 ENHRY and CDR2 SYGVKD. V gave up 0 bases and J gave up 0 bases, with 9 bases separating them. The CDR3 nucleotides are TGTGCCATCAGTGAGTCGATGGCGGTAGCCAAAAACATTCAGTACTTC. It is translated as CAISESMAVAKNIQYF.

This clonotype was counted only a few times. CDR3 loop: CASSLNPSAGNEQFF. CDR3 nucleotides: TGTGCCAGCAGCTTGAACCCCTCGGCGGGAAATGAGCAGTTCTTC. This chain uses TRBV7-2 with TRBJ2-1, with a weak D call TRBD2 (6 bases). The length of the CDR3 is 15 residues. Germline CDR1 reads SGHTA; CDR2 reads FQGNSA. Trimming pared 3 bases from V and 7 bases from J, leaving 16 bases between.

This clonotype was counted ten times or more. V is TRBV30 and J is TRBJ2-2, with TRBD2 identical over 7 bases. With 1 base clipped from V and 3 bases from J, the junction kept 5 bases outside the gene matches. The CDR3 totals 15 residues. From germline, CDR1 is GTSNPN and CDR2 SVGIG (reference sequence). The DNA for the CDR3 is TGTGCCTGGAGTGGGACTAGGGGATACACCGGGGAGCTGTTTTTT. Amino acid sequence: CAWSGTRGYTGELFF.

This clonotype was detected ten times or more. This rearrangement joins TRBV30 to TRBJ1-1; a weak D match, TRBD1 (5 bases). The CDR3 has 13 residues. Germline V gene lookup returns CDR1 GTSNPN and CDR2 SVGIG (reference sequence). The germline V and J ends were trimmed by 3 bases and 5 bases, with 13 bases remaining between them. The CDR3 reads CAWRGGRKTEAFF. CDR3 sequence (DNA): TGTGCCTGGAGGGGGGGTCGTAAGACTGAAGCTTTCTTT.

This clonotype has more than one count but fewer than ten. The chain recombines TRBV20-1 with TRBJ1-5; 8 bases are shared with TRBD1. Germline CDR1 is DFQATT and CDR2 is SNEGSKA (reference sequence). V lost 4 bases, J lost 5 bases, and 7 bases stayed unmatched. The CDR3 spans 14 residues. The DNA of the CDR3 is TGCAGTGCTACGGACAGGGAATCGGATCAGCCCCAGCATTTT. Amino acids: CSATDRESDQPQHF.